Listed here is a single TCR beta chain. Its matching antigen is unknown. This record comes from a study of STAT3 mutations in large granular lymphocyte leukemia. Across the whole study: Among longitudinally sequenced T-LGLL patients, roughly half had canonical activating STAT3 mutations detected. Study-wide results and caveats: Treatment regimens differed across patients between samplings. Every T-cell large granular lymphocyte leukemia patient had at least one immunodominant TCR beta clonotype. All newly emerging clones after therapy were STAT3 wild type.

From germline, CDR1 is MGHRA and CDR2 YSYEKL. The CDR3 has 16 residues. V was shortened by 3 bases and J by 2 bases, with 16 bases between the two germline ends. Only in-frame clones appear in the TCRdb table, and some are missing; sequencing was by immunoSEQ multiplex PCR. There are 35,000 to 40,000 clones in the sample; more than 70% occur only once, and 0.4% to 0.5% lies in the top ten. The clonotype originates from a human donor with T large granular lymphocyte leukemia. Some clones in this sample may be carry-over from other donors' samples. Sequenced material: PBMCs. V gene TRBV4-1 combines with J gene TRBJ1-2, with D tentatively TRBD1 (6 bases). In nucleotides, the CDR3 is TGCGCCAGCAGCCAGGCACCAGGGGCTTTGAACTATGGCTACACCTTC. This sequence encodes CASSQAPGALNYGYTF.